The sequence of this T cell receptor (beta chain) was determined in a study of Ad26.COV2.S vaccination and SARS-CoV-2 variants. As for treatment: roughly 19 received Ad26.COV2.S at low or high dose, single or two shots; 5 received placebo; per-sample allocation not given. Day 63 after the first vaccine or placebo injection was the time point for sampling. Wuhan-strain spike was delivered by a replication-incompetent Ad26 vector. Sequencing used immunoSEQ multiplex PCR; TCRdb keeps in-frame clones, though not all of them. The sample gives about 350,000 clones, 88% of which show up once; 6.4% is in the top ten. The CDR3 consists of 13 residues. Germline loops: CDR1 ENHRY, CDR2 SYGVKD. V lost 8 bases, J lost 7 bases, and 8 bases stayed unmatched. A remark on this clone: Its antigen is not identified.

Overall study results and limits: Vaccine and placebo recipients had comparable breadth of non-spike TCRs. After vaccination, reports described spike-specific CD8+ and CD4+ T cell responses as showing substantial breadth. Vaccinees showed greater spike-specific TCR breadth than placebo recipients.

The receptor was derived from a person between 18 and 60 years old who received the Ad26.COV2.S COVID-19 vaccine or a placebo. The chain carries TRBV10-3 and TRBJ2-1; TRBD2 matches 7 bases. This sample comprised peripheral blood, obtained in a trial of Ad26.COV2.S vaccine versus placebo. The CDR3, as DNA: TGTGCCATCCCCCAAGGTAGCGGGAATGAGCAGTTCTTC. The encoded protein is CAIPQGSGNEQFF.